This TCR beta chain derives from a study of blood T cell repertoires in COVID-19. Study context: The United States, Italy and Spain provided the acute and convalescent COVID-19 samples. PBMCs, B-cell-depleted T cells, or T cells were the source of the cDNA or gDNA that made up the material.

Assay used: immunoSEQ multiplex PCR; TCRdb lists only in-frame clones, some missing. The sample lists 200,000 to 250,000 clones, more than 80% occurring once. There are 16 residues in the CDR3. The V segment lost 4 bases and the J segment 3 bases; nucleotides outside the gene matches: 8. Germline lookup yields CDR1 LGHDT and CDR2 YNNKEL (reference sequence). Participants had their cohort set by participant-reported clinical history. The sample taken for sequencing was PBMCs or T cells enriched from blood (not recorded which). The V call is TRBV3-1 (or the pseudogene TRBV3-2), the J call TRBJ2-2, with TRBD2 identical over 7 bases. The TCR comes from a woman aged 40 to 50 with acute COVID-19. CDR3 residues: CASSLIPGGYTGELFF. The DNA for the CDR3 is TGTGCCAGCAGCCTTATACCGGGGGGTTACACCGGGGAGCTGTTTTTT.